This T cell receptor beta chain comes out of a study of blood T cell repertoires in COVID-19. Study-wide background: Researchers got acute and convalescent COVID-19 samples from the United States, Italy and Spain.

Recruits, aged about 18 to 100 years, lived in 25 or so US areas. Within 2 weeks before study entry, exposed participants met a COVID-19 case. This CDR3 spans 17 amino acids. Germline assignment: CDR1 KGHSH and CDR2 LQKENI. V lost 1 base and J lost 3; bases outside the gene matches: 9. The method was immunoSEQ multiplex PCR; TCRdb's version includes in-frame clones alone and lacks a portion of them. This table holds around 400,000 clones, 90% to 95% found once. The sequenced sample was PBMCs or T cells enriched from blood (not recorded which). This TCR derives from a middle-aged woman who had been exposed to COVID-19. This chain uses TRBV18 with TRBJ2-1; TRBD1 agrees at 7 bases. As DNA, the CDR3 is TGTGCCAGCTCACCACGGTCTCCAGGGGGAAACTACAATGAGCAGTTCTTC. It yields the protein CASSPRSPGGNYNEQFF.